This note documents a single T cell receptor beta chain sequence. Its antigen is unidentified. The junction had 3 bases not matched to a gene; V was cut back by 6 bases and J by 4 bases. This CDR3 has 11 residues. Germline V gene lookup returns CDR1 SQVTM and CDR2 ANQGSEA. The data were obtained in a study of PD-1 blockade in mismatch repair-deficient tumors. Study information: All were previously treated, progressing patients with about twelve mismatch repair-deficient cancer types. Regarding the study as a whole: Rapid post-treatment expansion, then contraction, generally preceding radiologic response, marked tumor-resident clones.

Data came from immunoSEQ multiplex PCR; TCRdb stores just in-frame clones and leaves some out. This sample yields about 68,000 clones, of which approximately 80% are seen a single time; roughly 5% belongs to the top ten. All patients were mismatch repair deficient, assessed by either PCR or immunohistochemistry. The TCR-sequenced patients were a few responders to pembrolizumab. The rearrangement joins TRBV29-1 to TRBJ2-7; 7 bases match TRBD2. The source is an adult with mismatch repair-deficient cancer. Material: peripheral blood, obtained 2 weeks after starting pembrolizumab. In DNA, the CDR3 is TGCAGCGTGGGGGGGGGTTACGAGCAGTACTTC. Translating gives CSVGGGYEQYF.